This T cell receptor beta chain emerged from a study of T cell changes during pregnancy in multiple sclerosis. Profiled with immunoSEQ multiplex PCR; TCRdb holds only in-frame clones, not every one. The data contain around 30,000 clones, 90% of them singletons. This CDR3 has 15 amino acids. The V gene end was trimmed by 3 bases and the J gene end by 3 bases; junction bases not matched to a gene: 1. Germline CDR1 SGHNT, CDR2 YYREEE (reference sequence). The specimen comprised CD8+ T cells from peripheral blood mononuclear cells, sampled in the second trimester of pregnancy. The clonotype comes from a female donor with multiple sclerosis, enrolled in a pregnancy study. The rearrangement links TRBV5-4 to TRBJ2-3, with 13 bases aligning to TRBD2. The chain's CDR3 is CASSWTSGSTDTQYF. In DNA form, the CDR3 reads TGTGCCAGCAGCTGGACTAGCGGGAGTACAGATACGCAGTATTTT. Filled out from reference TRBV5-4 and TRBJ2-3, the complete variable domain reads ETGVTQSPTHLIKTRGQQVTLRCSSQSGHNTVSWYQQALGQGPQFIFQYYREEENGRGNFPPRFSGLQFPNYSSELNVNALELDDSALYLCASSWTSGSTDTQYFGPGTRLTVL.